This T cell receptor (beta chain) derives from a study of PD-L1 blockade in urothelial cancer. The CDR3 contains 16 residues. V shed 6 bases and J shed 0 bases, with 15 bases lying between them. Germline CDR1 and CDR2: ENHRY and SYGVKD. Sequencing used immunoSEQ multiplex PCR; TCRdb keeps in-frame clones, though not all of them. The top ten hold about 10% of the sample, which has tens of thousands of clones, approximately 84% seen once. Study findings and constraints: Those with durable benefit had larger increases in tumor-associated blood clones at 3 weeks.

On this clone itself: Its antigen is still unknown.

Documented time point: peripheral blood 6 weeks after treatment start. Each patient supplied 1 to 8 pretreatment and on-treatment samples. The TCR comes from a man between 60 and 75 years old with urothelial cancer. The chain carries TRBV10-3 and TRBJ2-4; possible D gene TRBD1, 5 bases. Specimen: PBMCs, collected around atezolizumab (anti-PD-L1) treatment. CDR3 bases: TGTGCCATCAGACCCGACAGTTCTCTAGCCAAAAACATTCAGTACTTC. This sequence encodes CAIRPDSSLAKNIQYF.